The 24 T cell receptor beta chains below all came from one sample that was sequenced in a study of CD8+CD57+ T cells in acquired aplastic anemia. The authors sequenced patients whose flow cytometry had shown CD8+CD57+ cell expansion. Genomic DNA, the template, was used for profiling of the TCR beta VDJ and CDR3. TCRdb fed the reads into MiXCR, producing one record per CDR3 protein. This sample carries about 200,000 distinct CDR3 sequences, about 60% of them seen once, and the ten largest clones take around three fifths. Input material: sorted CD4+, CD8+, or CD8+CD57+ T cells (not recorded which) from PBMCs. All receptors derive from a human donor with aplastic anemia.

Note on this clonotype: The junction differs from germline at one of its ends, possibly a read error. The rearrangement links TRBV25-1 to TRBJ1-4; D not resolved. The CDR3 is made up of 14 amino acids. Germline CDR1 is MGHDK and CDR2 is SYGVNS. The CDR3 DNA follows: TGTGCCAGCAGTTGGTGGGCCGATAATGAAAAACTTTTTTTT. Its protein product is CASSWWADNEKLFF.

The chain has TRBV7-9 and TRBJ2-7, with a tentative D call TRBD1 (6 bases). The CDR3 runs to 14 residues. V lost 6 bases and J 3 bases, leaving 15 bases between the germline ends. Germline values: CDR1 SEHNR, CDR2 FQNEAQ (reference sequence). This CDR3 is CASSDRTASYEQYF. In DNA, the CDR3 is TGTGCCAGCAGTGACAGGACAGCAAGCTACGAGCAGTACTTC.

The chain uses TRBV28 and TRBJ1-2; TRBD1 agrees at 7 bases. V dropped 5 bases and J dropped 8; count of bases not matched to a gene: 2. CDR1 is MDHEN and CDR2 is SYDVKM in the germline V gene. The CDR3 consists of 11 residues. Written as DNA, the CDR3 is TGTGCCAGCAGTACAGGGGCCGGCTACACCTTC. This translates into CASSTGAGYTF.

The chain uses TRBV7-9 and TRBJ2-3; D remains ambiguous. This CDR3 region has 14 residues. Germline V gene data show CDR1 as SEHNR and CDR2 as FQNEAQ (reference sequence). V lost 4 bases, J lost 2 bases, and 10 bases lay in between. CDR3 sequence reads: CASSSDRFTDTQYF. The CDR3 nucleotides read TGTGCCAGCAGCTCCGACCGCTTCACAGATACGCAGTATTTT.

J is TRBJ2-1 and V is TRBV5-1; the D is unclear. Trimming shortened V by 0 bases and J by 5 bases, and 12 bases separated the two germline ends. The CDR3 is 15 residues long. Germline V gene data show CDR1 as SGHRS and CDR2 as YFSETQ. Written as DNA, the CDR3 is TGCGCCAGCAGCTTGGGGCAGTTTGGAAACAATGAGCAGTTCTTC. Its translation is CASSLGQFGNNEQFF.

The chain carries TRBV15 and TRBJ2-1, with 7 bases lining up with TRBD1. The CDR3 loop spans 17 amino acids. Germline-derived CDR1 and CDR2 are LNHNV and YYDKDF (reference sequence). Trimming at V came to 3 bases and at J to 4 bases, leaving 12 bases not matched to a gene. CDR3: CATSSPGQERVYNEQFF. Here the CDR3 DNA reads TGTGCCACCAGCAGTCCAGGACAGGAGAGGGTATACAATGAGCAGTTCTTC.

The rearrangement uses TRBV5-1 and TRBJ2-1, with D uncertain. Germline CDR1 is SGHRS and CDR2 is YFSETQ. Trimming shortened V by 4 bases and J by 5 bases, and 16 bases separated the two germline ends. There are 15 residues in the CDR3. As DNA, the CDR3 is TGCGCCAGCAGCGCCTTTCGGGTCGTCGACAATGAGCAGTTCTTC. Its translation: CASSAFRVVDNEQFF.

The chain employs TRBV7-8 and TRBJ1-1, with D maybe TRBD1 (5 bases). CDR3 length: 14 residues. Germline V gene sequence: CDR1 SGHVS, CDR2 FQNEAQ. V lost 1 base and J lost 4, with 10 bases in between. The CDR3 nucleotides read TGTGCCAGCAGCTTAGTCTCGGGGGGCACTGAAGCTTTCTTT. Its translation is CASSLVSGGTEAFF.

This clonotype was recorded a few times. This chain connects TRBV5-5 to TRBJ2-5; D is unclear. Trimming removed 2 bases from V and 7 bases from J, with 18 bases in between. Looked up from germline, CDR1 is SGHKS and CDR2 is YYEKEE (reference sequence). This CDR3 spans 15 amino acids. CDR3 in amino acids: CASSLSEDLGWTQYF. The CDR3 region has the DNA TGTGCCAGCAGCTTATCTGAAGACTTAGGTTGGACCCAGTACTTC. Using reference TRBV5-5 and TRBJ2-5 for the parts outside the CDR3, the full variable domain is DAGVTQSPTHLIKTRGQQVTLRCSPISGHKSVSWYQQVLGQGPQFIFQYYEKEERGRGNFPDRFSARQFPNYSSELNVNALLLGDSALYLCASSLSEDLGWTQYFGPGTRLLVL.

This clonotype occurred once. Here the CDR3 reads CSALTGDVTQAFF. DNA for the CDR3: TGCAGTGCTCTGACAGGGGACGTCACCCAAGCTTTCTTT. The chain links TRBV20-1 to TRBJ1-1; 8 bases align to TRBD1. CDR3 length: 13 amino acids. Trimming cost V 5 bases and J 9 bases; bases outside gene matches: 11. Per the germline V gene, CDR1 is DFQATT and CDR2 is SNEGSKA (reference sequence).

The chain employs TRBV6-4 and TRBJ2-1; 15 bases align to TRBD2. Germline V gene sequence: CDR1 MRHNA, CDR2 SNTAGT. The CDR3 extends over 15 amino acids. Trimming at V came to 8 bases and at J to 8 bases, leaving 7 bases not matched to a gene. The CDR3 nucleotides read TGTGCCAGCGGCCGGACTAGCGGGGGGGCCGATGAGCAGTTCTTC. This sequence encodes CASGRTSGGADEQFF.

This clonotype was recorded a few times. The rearrangement joins TRBV20-1 to TRBJ1-1, with 7 positions matching TRBD1. CDR1 is DFQATT and CDR2 is SNEGSKA in the germline V gene (reference sequence). The CDR3 has 15 amino acids. V dropped 5 bases and J dropped 3; count of bases not matched to a gene: 12. The CDR3 sequence is CSAEGPDRWDTEAFF. As DNA, the CDR3 is TGCAGTGCTGAAGGACCGGACAGGTGGGACACTGAAGCTTTCTTT.

This sequence joins TRBV15 and TRBJ1-3; 10 bases fit TRBD1. The CDR3 consists of 16 residues. The J segment lost 2 bases and the V segment lost 3 bases, leaving 4 bases of the junction unmatched. Germline loops: CDR1 LNHNV, CDR2 YYDKDF (reference sequence). Written as DNA, the CDR3 is TGTGCCACCAGCAGGACAGGGACAGGGGCTGGAAACACCATATATTTT. Translation gives CATSRTGTGAGNTIYF. Using reference TRBV15 and TRBJ1-3 for the parts outside the CDR3, the full variable domain is DAMVIQNPRYQVTQFGKPVTLSCSQTLNHNVMYWYQQKSSQAPKLLFHYYDKDFNNEADTPDNFQSRRPNTSFCFLDIRSPGLGDTAMYLCATSRTGTGAGNTIYFGEGSWLTVV.

A few counts support this clonotype. V is TRBV15 and J is TRBJ2-7, with TRBD1 identical over 8 bases. Germline V gene data show CDR1 as LNHNV and CDR2 as YYDKDF (reference sequence). Germline trimming cut 5 bases from V and 2 bases from J; bases unmatched to any gene: 11. This CDR3 is 16 amino acids long. The DNA for the CDR3 is TGTGCCACCAGCCCACTAGGACAGGGCGATACCTACGAGCAGTACTTC. Protein product: CATSPLGQGDTYEQYF.

This clonotype was counted once. This chain uses TRBV10-2 with TRBJ2-2; 9 bases line up with TRBD2. There are 15 residues in the CDR3. V was clipped by 4 bases and J by 5 bases; unmatched bases: 5. CDR1 is WSHSY, CDR2 SAAADI, per germline. Written as DNA, the CDR3 is TGCGCCAGCAGTGGGGGCGGGGGGGCTACCGGGGAGCTGTTTTTT. It translates to CASSGGGGATGELFF.

This chain connects TRBV20-1 to TRBJ1-6, with D possibly being TRBD1 (5 bases). Germline-derived CDR1 and CDR2 are DFQATT and SNEGSKA (reference sequence). Trimming took off 3 bases at V and 7 bases at J, with 19 bases between the two ends. This CDR3 is built from 16 residues. CDR3 in amino acids: CSASIETVVGNSPLHF. The CDR3 bases are TGCAGTGCTAGTATCGAGACAGTTGTAGGAAATTCACCCCTCCACTTT.

The chain employs TRBV7-6 and TRBJ2-3; the D call may be TRBD1 or TRBD2 (5 bases each). This CDR3 is built from 15 residues. The germline V and J ends were trimmed by 5 bases and 4 bases, with 16 bases remaining between them. CDR1 SGHVS and CDR2 FNYEAQ come from the germline V gene. CDR3 DNA: TGTGCCAGCAGCACCCGAGGGGTCCGGGCAGATACGCAGTATTTT. Encoded protein: CASSTRGVRADTQYF.

The chain couples TRBV29-1 to TRBJ2-2; D unresolved. Germline loops: CDR1 SQVTM, CDR2 ANQGSEA. This CDR3 spans 15 amino acids. V lost 8 bases and J lost 4, with 20 bases in between. CDR3 sequence reads: CSQDNGVKGTGELFF. The CDR3 DNA is TGCAGCCAAGATAATGGGGTTAAGGGCACCGGGGAGCTGTTTTTT.

The rearrangement joins TRBV10-3 to TRBJ2-1, with TRBD2 identical over 12 bases. V gave up 2 bases and J gave up 5 bases; unmatched junction bases: 1. The CDR3 covers 15 residues. Germline values: CDR1 ENHRY, CDR2 SYGVKD. CDR3 sequence reads: CAISETSGRHNEQFF. The CDR3 DNA reads as TGTGCCATCAGTGAGACTAGCGGGAGGCACAATGAGCAGTTCTTC.

This clonotype was picked up a small number of times. This sequence joins TRBV5-1 and TRBJ2-1, with a possible D match to TRBD2 (5 bases). Germline V CDR1 and CDR2: SGHRS, YFSETQ. This CDR3 has 12 residues. The V end lost 1 base, the J end lost 14 bases, and 13 bases lay between the germline ends. In nucleotides, the CDR3 is TGCGCCAGCAGCTTGAACGGACTTGATGAGTTCTTC. Translating it yields CASSLNGLDEFF.

The chain is built from TRBV9 and TRBJ2-7; D is perhaps TRBD2 (6 bases). CDR1 is SGDLS, CDR2 YYNGEE, per germline. The CDR3 contains 15 residues. V dropped 2 bases and J dropped 7 bases, with 19 bases sitting between them. The CDR3 sequence is CASSVGGTRVGEQYF. The CDR3 DNA is TGTGCCAGCAGCGTGGGGGGTACGAGGGTAGGGGAGCAGTACTTC.

CDR3 bases: TGTGCCAGCAGGGGGACAGCGGGAGACTACAATGAGCAGTTCTTC. Translation: CASRGTAGDYNEQFF. The rearrangement links TRBV9 to TRBJ2-1; D might be TRBD2 (8 bases). Trimming left V 5 bases short and J 3 bases short, with 15 bases between. The CDR3 runs to 15 residues. Germline CDR1 reads SGDLS; CDR2 reads YYNGEE.

This clonotype was counted a few times. The chain couples TRBV7-8 to TRBJ2-7; D gene ambiguous. Between the trimmed V and J ends, which lost 3 bases and 6 bases, there was a span of 9 bases. Per the germline V gene, CDR1 is SGHVS and CDR2 is FQNEAQ. The CDR3 is 12 amino acids. The CDR3 DNA reads as TGTGCCAGCAGCTTGTTGGACGGCGAGCAGTACTTC. Its protein product is CASSLLDGEQYF.

Written as DNA, the CDR3 is TGCGCCAGCAGCCAGGCCGGGATCCCAAGCCCTTACGAGCAGTACTTC. Encoded protein: CASSQAGIPSPYEQYF. The chain links TRBV4-3 to TRBJ2-7, with D perhaps TRBD2 (5 bases). The germline V gene encodes CDR1 LGHNA and CDR2 YSLEER. V lost 3 bases and J 4 bases, leaving 19 bases between the germline ends. The CDR3 has 16 amino acids.